These T cell receptor beta chains were read from a single sample in a study of shared clonotypes between healthy human individuals. Generated by immunoSEQ multiplex PCR, the TCRdb table keeps only in-frame clones and is missing some. The profile shows about 2.4 million clones, 80% to 95% of them singletons. The sample was naive CD4+ T cells from PBMCs. Receptors were obtained from a man younger than 30 in good health. Some clones in this sample may be carry-over from other donors' samples. CDR3s include the opening cysteine and the closing phenylalanine or tryptophan. The D gene is left open where the match is weak. Not all rows give a size; the values are once, few, many and, for expanded clones, a class.

>-|TRBV15|TRBJ2-7|TRBD2
TGTGCCACCAGCAGTCGCTTAGCGGGAGTGGCCTACGAGCAGTACTTC
CATSSRLAGVAYEQYF
>-|TRBV4-1|TRBJ2-1|TRBD2
TGCGCCAGCAGCTACGGGACTAGCAGTGACGAGCAGTTCTTC
CASSYGTSSDEQFF
>-|TRBV27|TRBJ2-7|-
TGTGCCAGCAGTGGGCCAAGGGGTCGCCACGAGCAGTACTTC
CASSGPRGRHEQYF
>-|TRBV7-9|TRBJ1-2|-
TGTGCCAGCAGCTTAGCGGGGACAAGATATGGCTACACCTTC
CASSLAGTRYGYTF
>-|TRBV19|TRBJ1-2|-
TGTGCCAGTAGATGGCGGGGAGGGGAGAACTATGGCTACACCTTC
CASRWRGGENYGYTF
>-|TRBV2|TRBJ1-1|TRBD1
TGTGCCAGCAGTGCTAGACAGGGTGACACTGAAGCTTTCTTT
CASSARQGDTEAFF
>-|TRBV9|TRBJ1-2|TRBD1
TGTGCCAGCAGGGGACAGGGGAAAGATTCAAATGGCTACACCTTC
CASRGQGKDSNGYTF
>-|TRBV7-9|TRBJ1-2|TRBD1
TGTGCCAGCAGCCCGGGACAGAACAACAACTATGGCTACACCTTC
CASSPGQNNNYGYTF
>-|TRBV19|TRBJ2-1|-
TGTGCCAGTAGTATACTTGGACAGTACAATGAGCAGTTCTTC
CASSILGQYNEQFF
>-|TRBV7-8|TRBJ1-1|-
TGTGCCAGCAGCATTGAGGCGGGGACATTTTTTAACACTGAAGCTTTCTTT
CASSIEAGTFFNTEAFF
>once|TRBV9|TRBJ2-2|-
TGTGCCAGCAGCGTAGTGGCGACCCGAGGGACCGGGGAGCTGTTTTTT
CASSVVATRGTGELFF
>-|TRBV6-1|TRBJ2-1|TRBD2
TGTGCCAGCACTCTACTAGCGGGAAACTACAATGAGCAGTTCTTC
CASTLLAGNYNEQFF
>-|TRBV2|TRBJ1-6|TRBD1
TGTGCCATCCCGACAGGGTCGTATAATTCACCCCTCCACTTT
CAIPTGSYNSPLHF
>-|TRBV6-5|TRBJ1-1|TRBD1
TGTGCCAGCAGTTGGGGGACAGGGGCCGCTGAAGCTTTCTTT
CASSWGTGAAEAFF
>once|TRBV12-5|TRBJ1-1|-
TGTGCTAGTGGTTTGGGAAGTGGAGGGGTTGCGAACACTGAAGCTTTCTTT
CASGLGSGGVANTEAFF
>once|TRBV30|TRBJ2-3|-
TGTGCCTGGAGTGTATTTATAAGGGATACGCAGTATTTT
CAWSVFIRDTQYF
>few|TRBV7-9|TRBJ1-1|-
TGTGCCAGCAGATCAAACCGATACGCTTTCTTT
CASRSNRYAFF
>-|TRBV11-3|TRBJ2-2|TRBD1
TGTGCCAGCAGCTTAGGGGGACAGGGTAACGCCGGGGAGCTGTTTTTT
CASSLGGQGNAGELFF